Listed here are 16 T cell receptor beta chains from one sample, sequenced in a study of T cell repertoires in cytomegalovirus infection. TCRdb processed the reads anew with MiXCR; each CDR3 protein has one entry. The repertoire holds a few hundred thousand distinct CDR3 sequences, with more than 40% as singletons. These TCRs are of unknown antigen specificity. Here the sequenced sample was cultured PBMCs, taken from culture after CMV antigen stimulation. These receptor sequences come from a human donor in good health (CMV status not recorded). Some clones in this sample may be carry-over from other donors' samples.

The CDR3 coding sequence is TGTGCCAGCAGTGGGGGAGGACAGGGGGACGACACTGAAGCTTTCTTT. Its protein product is CASSGGGQGDDTEAFF. The chain has TRBV25-1 and TRBJ1-1, with TRBD1 identical over 10 bases. Trimming at V came to 4 bases and at J to 3 bases, leaving 8 bases not matched to a gene. Germline V CDR1 and CDR2: MGHDK, SYGVNS. This CDR3 is built from 16 residues. Full variable domain (rest looked up from reference TRBV25-1 and TRBJ1-1): EADIYQTPRYLVIGTGKKITLECSQTMGHDKMYWYQQDPGMELHLIHYSYGVNSTEKGDLSSESTVSRIRTEHFPLTLESARPSHTSQYLCASSGGGQGDDTEAFFGQGTRLTVV.

This clonotype turned up a few times. The chain uses TRBV7-2 and TRBJ1-5, with D unclear. V was trimmed by 1 base and J by 4 bases, leaving 8 bases between them. The CDR3 extends over 14 amino acids. CDR1 and CDR2 (germline): SGHTA, FQGNSA. The CDR3 DNA is TGTGCCAGCAGCTTAGGCCCGAGAAATCAGCCCCAGCATTTT. Amino acids: CASSLGPRNQPQHF. The variable domain in full, completed from reference TRBV7-2 and TRBJ1-5, reads GAGVSQSPSNKVTEKGKDVELRCDPISGHTALYWYRQSLGQGLEFLIYFQGNSAPDKSGLPSDRFSAERTGGSVSTLTIQRTQQEDSAVYLCASSLGPRNQPQHFGDGTRLSIL.

This clonotype was seen only a few times. This chain joins TRBV7-2 and TRBJ2-3, with D maybe TRBD2 (5 bases). Germline assignment: CDR1 SGHTA and CDR2 FQGNSA. The CDR3 contains 17 residues. The V gene lost 5 bases and the J gene lost 0 bases, with 18 bases spanning the gap. The CDR3 DNA follows: TGTGCCAGCAGCGCCCTGGCGGGCAGCTCTAGCACAGATACGCAGTATTTT. Amino acids: CASSALAGSSSTDTQYF.

This clonotype occurred a few times. The chain uses TRBV11-2 and TRBJ2-1; D may be TRBD2 (6 bases). There are 16 residues in the CDR3. V was pared by 4 bases and J by 4 bases, with 17 bases between. CDR1 and CDR2 (germline): SGHAT, FQNNGV. The CDR3 loop is CASSSSPAGNYNEQFF. The CDR3 nucleotides are TGTGCCAGCAGCTCCAGCCCAGCGGGCAATTACAATGAGCAGTTCTTC. Full variable domain (rest looked up from reference TRBV11-2 and TRBJ2-1): EAGVAQSPRYKIIEKRQSVAFWCNPISGHATLYWYQQILGQGPKLLIQFQNNGVVDDSQLPKDRFSAERLKGVDSTLKIQPAKLEDSAVYLCASSSSPAGNYNEQFFGPGTRLTVL.

CDR3 in amino acids: CASSPQGPLAVPFSYEQYF. The DNA for the CDR3 is TGTGCCAGCAGCCCTCAGGGGCCACTAGCGGTTCCCTTCTCCTACGAGCAGTACTTC. The chain is built from TRBV7-2 and TRBJ2-7; 8 bases are shared with TRBD2. CDR3 size: 19 residues. The V gene end was trimmed by 5 bases and the J gene end by 0 bases; junction bases not matched to a gene: 18. In germline, CDR1 is SGHTA, CDR2 FQGNSA.

This clonotype showed up just a few times. The V call is TRBV28, the J call TRBJ1-2; maybe TRBD1 (5 bases). The V gene's germline CDR1 is MDHEN and CDR2 SYDVKM. This CDR3 is built from 16 residues. Trimming took 7 bases from V and 3 from J, leaving 21 bases between them. The CDR3: CASKERGSAHYYGYTF. Here the CDR3 DNA reads TGTGCCAGCAAAGAACGGGGCAGCGCCCACTACTATGGCTACACCTTC.

This chain connects TRBV7-6 to TRBJ2-1, with 9 bases lining up with TRBD2. The CDR3 is made up of 16 amino acids. Germline-derived CDR1 and CDR2 are SGHVS and FNYEAQ. J gave up 8 bases and V 2 bases, and 10 bases lay outside the gene matches. The CDR3 nucleotides are TGTGCCAGCAGCTTATCGCTGGCGGGAGGGCCCTATGAGCAGTTCTTC. Its translation is CASSLSLAGGPYEQFF.

This clonotype came up a few times. The CDR3 loop reads CASSSGESSYEQYF. In DNA form, the CDR3 reads TGTGCCAGCAGCTCAGGGGAAAGCTCCTACGAGCAGTACTTC. The chain has TRBV7-6 and TRBJ2-7; TRBD1 is a possible D gene (6 bases). The V and J ends lost 4 bases and 0 bases respectively, with 10 bases between them. The CDR3 extends over 14 amino acids. Germline CDR1 reads SGHVS; CDR2 reads FNYEAQ.

This clonotype was seen only a few times. The V and J genes are TRBV7-9 and TRBJ2-3; either TRBD1 or TRBD2 may fit D (5 bases each). The ends were cut back, 3 bases at V and 3 bases at J, with 19 bases in the middle. The CDR3 totals 17 residues. Germline V gene lookup returns CDR1 SEHNR and CDR2 FQNEAQ (reference sequence). This CDR3 reads CASSLTLLGVRTDTQYF. In DNA form, the CDR3 reads TGTGCCAGCAGCTTGACCCTTTTGGGGGTCAGGACAGATACGCAGTATTTT.

The rearrangement joins TRBV2 to TRBJ2-3; 8 bases are shared with TRBD1. V trimming: 5 bases; J trimming: 4 bases; junction bases outside the gene matches: 11. CDR1 is SNHLY and CDR2 is FYNNEI in the germline V gene. The CDR3 contains 16 residues. CDR3 in DNA: TGTGCCAGCAGTCCCCGGGCAGGGGGCGCTTCAGATACGCAGTATTTT. Its translation is CASSPRAGGASDTQYF.

This clonotype occurred a few times. V is TRBV5-4 and J is TRBJ1-1; 12 nucleotides match TRBD1. J was trimmed by 5 bases and V by 3 bases; bases with no gene match: 5. The V gene's germline CDR1 is SGHNT and CDR2 YYREEE (reference sequence). This CDR3 has 15 amino acids. In DNA, the CDR3 is TGTGCCAGCAGCTGGGGACAGGGGGCTGGAACTGAAGCTTTCTTT. As protein: CASSWGQGAGTEAFF.

The chain couples TRBV3-1 to TRBJ1-1, with D unresolved. CDR1 is LGHDT, CDR2 YNNKEL, per germline (reference sequence). V was clipped by 3 bases and J by 0 bases, with 5 bases between them. The CDR3 runs to 13 residues. CDR3 region: CASSHNMNTEAFF. The CDR3 DNA reads TGTGCCAGCAGCCATAACATGAACACTGAAGCTTTCTTT.

The chain employs TRBV10-3 and TRBJ2-1, with D tentatively TRBD2 (6 bases). V shed 2 bases and J shed 8 bases, with 7 bases lying between them. CDR1 ENHRY and CDR2 SYGVKD come from the germline V gene. The CDR3 runs 12 residues. DNA for the CDR3: TGTGCCATCAGTGAGCGGAGGGATGAGCAGTTCTTC. Its protein is CAISERRDEQFF.

This sequence joins TRBV11-2 and TRBJ2-7; a weak D match, TRBD1 (6 bases). The germline V gene has CDR1 SGHAT and CDR2 FQNNGV. This CDR3 has 13 amino acids. V lost 4 bases and J lost 7, with 14 bases in between. DNA for the CDR3: TGTGCCAGCAGCTCTAGACAGGTCGGTGAGCAGTACTTC. As protein: CASSSRQVGEQYF.

J is TRBJ1-2 and V is TRBV20-1; TRBD1 matches 7 bases. The CDR3 has 12 residues. The germline V gene encodes CDR1 DFQATT and CDR2 SNEGSKA (reference sequence). The ends lost 5 bases at V and 4 bases at J; junction bases unmatched: 4. CDR3 sequence: CSAYGTVYGYTF. As DNA, the CDR3 is TGCAGTGCTTACGGGACAGTCTATGGCTACACCTTC.

This clonotype was recorded a few times. The genes are TRBV19 and TRBJ2-3, with 9 bases fitting TRBD2. Germline values: CDR1 LNHDA, CDR2 SQIVND (reference sequence). CDR3 size: 14 residues. Trimming took 7 bases from V and 7 from J; bases not matched to a gene: 9. DNA for the CDR3: TGTGCCAGTACCCTGGGTAGCGGGAGTTATACGCAGTATTTT. This sequence encodes CASTLGSGSYTQYF.